The rows below give T cell receptor beta chains drawn from one sample of a study of CD8+CD57+ T cells in acquired aplastic anemia. TCRdb re-analysed the reads in MiXCR, keeping a single row per CDR3 protein. The data hold about 160,000 distinct CDR3 sequences, with 40% to 60% observed a single time. Material for sequencing was sorted CD4+, CD8+, or CD8+CD57+ T cells (not recorded which) from PBMCs. The receptors originated from a human donor with aplastic anemia. The CDR3 runs from the conserved cysteine through the conserved F or W. D genes are given only for firm matches. Some rows mark clone size as missing; the rest say once, few, many or name a class of expanded clone.

v_call,clone_size,j_call,d_call,cdr3_nt,cdr3_aa
TRBV29-1,-,TRBJ1-1,-,TGCAGCGATACGGGGCAGGGAGGATCCGAAGCTTTCTTT,CSDTGQGGSEAFF
TRBV6-5,-,TRBJ2-1,-,TGTGCCAGCAGGTATGGCGTATCCTACAATGAGCAGTTCTTC,CASRYGVSYNEQFF
TRBV20-1,-,TRBJ1-5,-,TGCAGTGCTACCAATACAGTCGGGAGGGGGCAGCCCCAGCATTTT,CSATNTVGRGQPQHF
TRBV11-2,-,TRBJ2-3,-,TGTGCCAGCAGCTCCCTAGAACGAGGACCTTCATTCACAGATACGCAGTATTTT,CASSSLERGPSFTDTQYF
TRBV9,many,TRBJ2-3,-,TGTGCCAGCAGCGTAGGGGGCCCGGCAGATACGCAGTATTTT,CASSVGGPADTQYF
TRBV7-8,-,TRBJ2-7,TRBD2,TGTGCCAGCAGCTCCCCACTAGCGTTGCGCGAGCAGTACTTC,CASSSPLALREQYF
TRBV9,many,TRBJ2-7,TRBD2,TGTGCCAGCAGCGTAGGGGAGGGGACGACCTACGAGCAGTACTTC,CASSVGEGTTYEQYF
TRBV30,few,TRBJ2-3,-,TGTGCCTGGAGTAGGGGGTATGGCACAGATACGCAGTATTTT,CAWSRGYGTDTQYF
TRBV4-1,many,TRBJ2-5,TRBD2,TGCGCCAGCAGCCAAGTGGGACTAGCGGTCCAAGAGACCCAGTACTTC,CASSQVGLAVQETQYF
TRBV10-3,-,TRBJ2-1,TRBD2,TGTGCCATCAGTAGTGAAGAGGCTAGCGGGATGATAGAGCAGTTCTTC,CAISSEEASGMIEQFF
TRBV30,many,TRBJ2-7,TRBD2,TGTGCCTGGGGGCTAGCGGGAGGTGCCTACGAGCAGTACTTC,CAWGLAGGAYEQYF
TRBV7-8,-,TRBJ2-5,-,TGTGCCAGCAGCTTAGGAGGGATAGCGTTCCCCCAAGAGACCCAGTACTTC,CASSLGGIAFPQETQYF
TRBV11-2,-,TRBJ2-7,-,TGTGCCAGCAGCTTGGATTGGGGGGCTCAGTACGAGCAGTACTTC,CASSLDWGAQYEQYF
TRBV7-9,many,TRBJ1-1,-,TGCGCCAGCAGCTTGACAGGGAACACTGAAGCTTTCTTT,CASSLTGNTEAFF
TRBV14,many,TRBJ2-2,TRBD1,TGTGCCAGCAGCCAAGATGGCAGGGGGCTCACCGGGGAGCTGTTTTTT,CASSQDGRGLTGELFF
TRBV10-1,-,TRBJ2-1,TRBD2,TGCGCCAGCCCCGGACTAGCGGGGGGGCCCGTCAATGAGCAGTTCTTC,CASPGLAGGPVNEQFF
TRBV15,few,TRBJ2-5,-,TGTGCCACCAGCAGAGATGCGGAGGGAGAGACCCAGTACTTC,CATSRDAEGETQYF
TRBV20-1,once,TRBJ2-7,TRBD2,TGCAGTGCGGGACTGGGACTAGCGGGAGTCGGGGAGCAGTACTTC,CSAGLGLAGVGEQYF
TRBV15,few,TRBJ1-1,TRBD1,TGTGCCACCAGCAGAGGACAGGGCTTGAACACTGAAGCTTTCTTT,CATSRGQGLNTEAFF
TRBV20-1,-,TRBJ1-6,TRBD1,TGCAGTGCGGACTCGGGACAGGGAAATTCACCCCTCCACTTT,CSADSGQGNSPLHF
TRBV5-6,many,TRBJ2-3,-,TGTGCCAGCAGCCCAGGGGCATATACGCAGTATTTT,CASSPGAYTQYF
TRBV11-3,-,TRBJ1-1,TRBD1,TGTGCCAGCAGCTGGGCAGGGGGCGCGAACACTGACGCTTTCTTT,CASSWAGGANTDAFF
TRBV11-2,few,TRBJ1-4,-,TGTGCCAGCAGCTTAAAAACAGGGAGAACTAATGAAAAACTGTTTTTT,CASSLKTGRTNEKLFF
TRBV9,-,TRBJ1-1,TRBD1,TGTGCCAGCAGCTCGACCGGGACAGGGAACACTGAAGCTTTCTTT,CASSSTGTGNTEAFF
TRBV4-2,-,TRBJ2-1,-,TGTGCCAGCAGCCCTGGGCCGGACTCCTACAATGAGCAGTTCTTC,CASSPGPDSYNEQFF
TRBV7-9,few,TRBJ2-2,-,TGTGCCAGCAGCCTCATATCCAGGGAGCTGTTTTTT,CASSLISRELFF
TRBV24-1,many,TRBJ2-2,-,TGTGCCACCAGTTTAGGGACGGACACCGGGGAGCTGTTTTTT,CATSLGTDTGELFF
TRBV7-8,-,TRBJ2-3,-,TGTGCCAGCAGGGAGGGGCGGGGCGCTAGCACAGATACGCAGTATTTT,CASREGRGASTDTQYF
TRBV20-1,-,TRBJ2-5,-,TGCAGTGCTAGTGGTTTGGAGCGGCCTACCCAAGAGACCCAGTACTTC,CSASGLERPTQETQYF
TRBV20-1,-,TRBJ2-5,TRBD1,TGCAGTGCTTGGACAGGGGTCGAGACCCAGTACTTC,CSAWTGVETQYF
TRBV29-1,-,TRBJ1-3,-,TGCAGCGTTGTAGTGCCCGGAAACACCATATATTTT,CSVVVPGNTIYF
TRBV29-1,-,TRBJ2-3,-,TGCAGCGTTGGTCCGTACACAGATACGCAGTATTTT,CSVGPYTDTQYF
TRBV15,many,TRBJ1-4,-,TGTGCCACCAGCAGAGGCCACTCTAGCGGGGAAAAACTGTTTTTT,CATSRGHSSGEKLFF
TRBV20-1,many,TRBJ2-7,TRBD2,TGCAGTGCTAGAGAAAAATCCGGGACTAGGGGCTACGAGCAGTACTTC,CSAREKSGTRGYEQYF
TRBV24-1,many,TRBJ1-2,-,TGTGCCACCAGTGATGCAGGGGTAGGCTATGGCTACACCTTC,CATSDAGVGYGYTF
TRBV9,many,TRBJ2-1,-,TGTGCCAGCAGCGGGCGGGATCCCTCCTACAATGAGCAGTTCTTC,CASSGRDPSYNEQFF
TRBV7-6,once,TRBJ2-1,-,TGTGCCAGCAGCTTAGAGGGGCCTGAGCAGTTCTTC,CASSLEGPEQFF
TRBV5-1,once,TRBJ2-7,-,TGCGCCAGCAGCTTGGCATGGGGACAAGCCTACGAGCAGTACTTC,CASSLAWGQAYEQYF
TRBV20-1,-,TRBJ1-2,-,TGCAGTGCTAGAGGCTCAGGTTACTATGGCTACACCTTC,CSARGSGYYGYTF
TRBV7-9,-,TRBJ2-7,-,TGTGCCAGCAGCCGAGGACGGGGAGGAACCTACGAGCGGTACTTC,CASSRGRGGTYERYF
TRBV7-8,-,TRBJ1-5,-,TGTGCCAGCAGCCAACTTGGGGGGGACCAGCCCCAGCATTTT,CASSQLGGDQPQHF
TRBV29-1,many,TRBJ2-7,-,TGCAGCGTTGAGGACAGCACTTCCAGCTCCTACGAGCAGTACTTC,CSVEDSTSSSYEQYF
TRBV6-1,few,TRBJ1-1,-,TGTGCCAGCAGACTTGGACAGCCTGCCATGGAAGCTTTCTTT,CASRLGQPAMEAFF
TRBV4-1,many,TRBJ2-1,-,TGCGCCAGCAGAGGGACCGAGCAGTTCTTC,CASRGTEQFF
TRBV6-1,many,TRBJ2-7,-,TGTGCCAGCAGCTCCGGGACAAAATACGAGCAGTACTTC,CASSSGTKYEQYF
TRBV24-1,few,TRBJ2-1,TRBD2,TGTGCCACCAGTCTAGCGGGAAGCTACAATGAGCAGTTCTTC,CATSLAGSYNEQFF
TRBV20-1,many,TRBJ1-1,-,TGCAGTGCTAGGGACCGGGAAAGAACGGACACTGAAGCTTTCTTT,CSARDRERTDTEAFF
TRBV25-1,-,TRBJ1-1,-,TGTGCCAGCAGACAGCTAAGCGCTGAAGCTTTCTTT,CASRQLSAEAFF
TRBV27,-,TRBJ1-5,TRBD1,TGTGCCAGCAGTCCGTCAGGGGGCTGGCAGCCCCAGCATTTT,CASSPSGGWQPQHF
TRBV6-5,many,TRBJ2-7,TRBD2,TGTGCCACCCTGGGGGTAGCGGGGCCCTACGAGCAGTACTTC,CATLGVAGPYEQYF
TRBV2,-,TRBJ2-1,-,TGTGCCAGCATACAGGGAAATGATGAGCAGTTCTTC,CASIQGNDEQFF
TRBV2,few,TRBJ1-2,TRBD1,TGTGCGACTACAGGGGTCCCGAAGTCTGGCTACACCTTC,CATTGVPKSGYTF
TRBV20-1,-,TRBJ2-7,TRBD1,TGCAGTGCTAGAGCCGGGACAGACCACGAGCAGTACTTC,CSARAGTDHEQYF
TRBV19,-,TRBJ2-5,-,TGTGCCAGTACCGCGACCCTCGGAGAAGAGACCCAGTACTTC,CASTATLGEETQYF
TRBV5-8,many,TRBJ1-5,-,TGTGCCAGCAGCGACGAGGATTATAGCAATCAGCCCCAGCATTTT,CASSDEDYSNQPQHF
TRBV24-1,-,TRBJ1-5,-,TGTGGAGGGGATAGCAATCAGCCCCAGCATTTT,CGGDSNQPQHF
TRBV5-5,-,TRBJ2-1,-,TGTGCCAGCAGCTTGGCCGGACTGTCGACCTACAATGAGCAGTTCTTC,CASSLAGLSTYNEQFF